This T cell receptor (beta chain) was sequenced in a study of Graves' ophthalmopathy and Graves' hyperthyroidism. Study background: If no ophthalmopathy appeared within 18 months of follow-up, hyperthyroidism was termed stable. Study-level points and caveats: Ophthalmopathy could be told apart from stable hyperthyroidism by a 13-signature model (87.88% sensitivity, 80% to 84% specificity). Forecasting of ophthalmopathy progression by the model achieved less than 71% sensitivity and less than 80% specificity.

The CDR3 runs to 13 residues. Germline CDR1 reads SGHTA; CDR2 reads FQGNSA. Beta-chain TCR CDR3 regions were amplified from RNA transcripts. First-round RT-PCR used HTBI primers; second-round multiplex PCR followed. One entry per CDR3 protein, called by TCRdb with MiXCR from the multiplex PCR reads. The sample gives over a million distinct CDR3 sequences, approximately 35% of which show up once; around 10% is in the top ten. It was on clinical symptoms, serum thyroxine, TRAb, thyroid ultrasound and orbital computed tomography that diagnosis relied. Remarks on this clonotype: Its specificity is not known. Just one base apart from a much larger clone, this may be a read error.

The sequenced sample was peripheral blood or thyroid tissue (not recorded which). This receptor was taken from an adult man with Graves' hyperthyroidism. The chain employs TRBV7-2 and TRBJ1-1; D is unclear. Here the CDR3 DNA reads TGTGCCAGCAGCTGGCAACATGGCACTGAAGCTTCCTTT. It is translated as CASSWQHGTEASF.